Listed here is a single TCR beta chain. The same CDR3 is also encoded by other DNA sequences in this sample. The sample originates from a study of T cell changes during pregnancy in multiple sclerosis. Libraries were prepared by immunoSEQ multiplex PCR; TCRdb keeps only in-frame clonotypes and omits some of them. This table has approximately 65,000 clones, roughly nine tenths appearing once. The CDR3 consists of 14 residues. Per the germline V gene, CDR1 is SEHNR and CDR2 is FQNEAQ (reference sequence). Trimming cost V 5 bases and J 2 bases, with 10 bases left between them. Source: CD4+ T cells from peripheral blood mononuclear cells, taken in the first trimester of pregnancy. The V and J genes are TRBV7-9 and TRBJ1-5; D unresolved. This clonotype was obtained from a female donor with multiple sclerosis, enrolled in a pregnancy study. In DNA, the CDR3 is TGTGCCAGCAGCCGTGGCGGGGGCAATCAGCCCCAGCATTTT. Residues: CASSRGGGNQPQHF.